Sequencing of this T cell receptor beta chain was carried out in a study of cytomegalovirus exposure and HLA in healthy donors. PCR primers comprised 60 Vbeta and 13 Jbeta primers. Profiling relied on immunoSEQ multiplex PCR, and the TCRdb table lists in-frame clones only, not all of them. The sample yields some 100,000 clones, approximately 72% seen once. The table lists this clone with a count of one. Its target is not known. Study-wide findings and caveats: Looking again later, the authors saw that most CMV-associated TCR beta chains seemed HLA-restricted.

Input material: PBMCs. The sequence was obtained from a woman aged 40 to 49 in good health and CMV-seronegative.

The CDR3 here is CASSYVLGTEAFF. The DNA of the CDR3 is TGTGCCAGCAGTTATGTGCTAGGCACTGAAGCTTTCTTT. This chain uses TRBV7-2 with TRBJ1-1; D unresolved. The germline V gene has CDR1 SGHTA and CDR2 FQGNSA. The CDR3 extends over 13 amino acids. Trimming cost V 6 bases and J 4 bases, with 12 bases left between them.